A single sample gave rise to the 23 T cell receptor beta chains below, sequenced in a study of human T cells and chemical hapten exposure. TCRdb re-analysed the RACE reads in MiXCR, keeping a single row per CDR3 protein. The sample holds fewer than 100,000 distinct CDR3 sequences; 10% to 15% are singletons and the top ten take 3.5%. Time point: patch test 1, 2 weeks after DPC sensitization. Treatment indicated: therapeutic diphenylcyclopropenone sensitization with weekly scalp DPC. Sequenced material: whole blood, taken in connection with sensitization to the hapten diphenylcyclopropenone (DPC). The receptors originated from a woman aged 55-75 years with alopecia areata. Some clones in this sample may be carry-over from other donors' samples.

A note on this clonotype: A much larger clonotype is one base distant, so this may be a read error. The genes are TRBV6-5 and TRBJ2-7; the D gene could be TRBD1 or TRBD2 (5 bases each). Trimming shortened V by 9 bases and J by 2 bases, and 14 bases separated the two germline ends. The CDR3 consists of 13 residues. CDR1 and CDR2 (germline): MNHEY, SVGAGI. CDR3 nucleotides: TGTGCCAGTCGGGACGGAAGCACCTACGAGCAGTACTTC. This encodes CASRDGSTYEQYF.

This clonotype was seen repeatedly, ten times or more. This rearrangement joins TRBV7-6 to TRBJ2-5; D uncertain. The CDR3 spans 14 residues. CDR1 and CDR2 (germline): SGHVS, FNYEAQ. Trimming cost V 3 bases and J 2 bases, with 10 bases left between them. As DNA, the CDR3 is TGTGCCAGCAGCTTTTCCAGCAGGCAAGAGACCCAGTACTTC. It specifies CASSFSSRQETQYF.

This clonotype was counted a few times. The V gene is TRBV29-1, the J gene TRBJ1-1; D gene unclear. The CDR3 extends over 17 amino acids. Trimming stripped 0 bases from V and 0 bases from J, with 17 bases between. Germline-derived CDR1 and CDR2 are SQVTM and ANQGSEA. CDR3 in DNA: TGCAGCGTTGAAGAAGGCAACGGATACTTAATGAACACTGAAGCTTTCTTT. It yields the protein CSVEEGNGYLMNTEAFF.

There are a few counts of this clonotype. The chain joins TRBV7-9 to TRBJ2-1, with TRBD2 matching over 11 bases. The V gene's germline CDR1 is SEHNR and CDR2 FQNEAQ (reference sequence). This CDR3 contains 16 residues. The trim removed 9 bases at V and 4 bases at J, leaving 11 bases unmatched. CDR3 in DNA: TGTGCCAGACAACCACCCGGGACTAGCGGTTACAATGAGCAGTTCTTC. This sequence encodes CARQPPGTSGYNEQFF. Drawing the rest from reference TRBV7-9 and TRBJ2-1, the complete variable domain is DTGVSQNPRHKITKRGQNVTFRCDPISEHNRLYWYRQTLGQGPEFLTYFQNEAQLEKSRLLSDRFSAERPKGSFSTLEIQRTEQGDSAMYLCARQPPGTSGYNEQFFGPGTRLTVL.

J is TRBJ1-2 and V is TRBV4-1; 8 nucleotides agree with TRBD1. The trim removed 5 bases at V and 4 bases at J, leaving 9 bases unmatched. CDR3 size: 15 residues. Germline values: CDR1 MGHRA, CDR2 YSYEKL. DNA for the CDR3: TGCGCCAGCAGCGAAGGGACAGGAGGGATCTATGGCTACACCTTC. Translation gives CASSEGTGGIYGYTF.

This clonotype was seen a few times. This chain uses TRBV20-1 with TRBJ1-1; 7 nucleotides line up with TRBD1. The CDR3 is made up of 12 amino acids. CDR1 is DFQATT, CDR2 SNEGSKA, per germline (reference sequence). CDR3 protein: CRCEGQRNEAFF. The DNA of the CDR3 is TGCAGATGTGAGGGACAGCGTAATGAAGCTTTCTTT.

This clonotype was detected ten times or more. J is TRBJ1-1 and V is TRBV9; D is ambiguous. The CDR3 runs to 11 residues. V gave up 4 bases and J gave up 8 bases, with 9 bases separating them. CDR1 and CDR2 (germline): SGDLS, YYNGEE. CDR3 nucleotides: TGTGCCAGCAGCTTGGGCCCCGAAGCTTTCTTT. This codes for CASSLGPEAFF.

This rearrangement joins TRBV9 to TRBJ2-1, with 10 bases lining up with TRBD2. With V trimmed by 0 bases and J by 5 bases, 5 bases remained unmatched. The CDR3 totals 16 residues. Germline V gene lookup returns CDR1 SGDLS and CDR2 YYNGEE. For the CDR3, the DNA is TGTGCCAGCAGCGTAGTTCTAGCGGGGGTTAACAATGAGCAGTTCTTC. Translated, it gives CASSVVLAGVNNEQFF.

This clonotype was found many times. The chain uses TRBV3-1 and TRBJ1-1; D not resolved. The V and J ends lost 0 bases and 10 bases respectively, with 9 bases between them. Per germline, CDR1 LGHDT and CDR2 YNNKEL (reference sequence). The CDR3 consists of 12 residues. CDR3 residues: CASSQEGLGAFF. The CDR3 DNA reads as TGTGCCAGCAGCCAAGAAGGGTTGGGAGCTTTCTTT.

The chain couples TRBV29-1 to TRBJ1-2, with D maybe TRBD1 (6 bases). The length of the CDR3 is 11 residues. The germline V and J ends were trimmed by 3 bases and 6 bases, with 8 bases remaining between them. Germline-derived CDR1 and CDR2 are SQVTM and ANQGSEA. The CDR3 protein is CSVEGANGYTF. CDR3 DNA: TGCAGCGTTGAGGGGGCGAATGGCTACACCTTC.

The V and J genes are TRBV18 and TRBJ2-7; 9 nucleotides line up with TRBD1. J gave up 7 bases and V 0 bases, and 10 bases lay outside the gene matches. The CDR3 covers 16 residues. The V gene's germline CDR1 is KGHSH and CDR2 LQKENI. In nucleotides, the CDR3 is TGTGCCAGCTCACCACCCTATCCACAGGGGGCTAGGGAGCAGTACTTC. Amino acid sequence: CASSPPYPQGAREQYF.

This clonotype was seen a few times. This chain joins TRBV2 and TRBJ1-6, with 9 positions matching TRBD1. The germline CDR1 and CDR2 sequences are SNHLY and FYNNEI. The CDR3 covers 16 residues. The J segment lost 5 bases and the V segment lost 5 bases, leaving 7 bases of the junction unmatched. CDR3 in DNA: TGTGCCAGCAGTCCTTCCGGGACAGGGAATAATTCACCCCTCCACTTT. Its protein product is CASSPSGTGNNSPLHF.

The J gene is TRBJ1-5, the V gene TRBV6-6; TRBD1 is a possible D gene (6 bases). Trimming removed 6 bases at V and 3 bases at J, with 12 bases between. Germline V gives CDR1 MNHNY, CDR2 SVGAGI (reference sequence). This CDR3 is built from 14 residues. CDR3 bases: TGTGCCAGCAGCAAAACAGGGTACAATCAGCCCCAGCATTTT. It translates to CASSKTGYNQPQHF.

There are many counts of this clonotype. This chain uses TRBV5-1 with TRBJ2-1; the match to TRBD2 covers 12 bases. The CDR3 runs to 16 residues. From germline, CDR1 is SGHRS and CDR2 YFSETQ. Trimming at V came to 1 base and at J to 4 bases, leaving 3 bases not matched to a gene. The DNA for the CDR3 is TGCGCCAGCAGCTTGTCTGGACTAGCGGGGTACAATGAGCAGTTCTTC. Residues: CASSLSGLAGYNEQFF. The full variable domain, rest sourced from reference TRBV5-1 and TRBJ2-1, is KAGVTQTPRYLIKTRGQQVTLSCSPISGHRSVSWYQQTPGQGLQFLFEYFSETQRNKGNFPGRFSGRQFSNSRSEMNVSTLELGDSALYLCASSLSGLAGYNEQFFGPGTRLTVL.

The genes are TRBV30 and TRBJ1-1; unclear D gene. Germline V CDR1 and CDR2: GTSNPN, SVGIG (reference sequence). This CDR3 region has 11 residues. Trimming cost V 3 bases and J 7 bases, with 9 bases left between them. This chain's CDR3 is CAWSPTREAFF. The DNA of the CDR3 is TGTGCCTGGAGCCCGACTCGTGAAGCTTTCTTT.

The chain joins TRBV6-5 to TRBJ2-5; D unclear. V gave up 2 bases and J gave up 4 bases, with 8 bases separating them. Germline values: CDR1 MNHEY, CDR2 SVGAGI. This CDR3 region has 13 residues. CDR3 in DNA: TGTGCCAGCAGTTACGTTGGGTCAGAGACCCAGTACTTC. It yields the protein CASSYVGSETQYF.

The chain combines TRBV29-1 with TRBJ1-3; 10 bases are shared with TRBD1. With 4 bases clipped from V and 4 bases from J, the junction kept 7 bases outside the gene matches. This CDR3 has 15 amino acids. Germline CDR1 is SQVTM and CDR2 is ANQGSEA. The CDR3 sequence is CSVGGDRGSGNTIYF. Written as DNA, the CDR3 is TGCAGCGTTGGAGGGGACAGGGGTTCGGGAAACACCATATATTTT.

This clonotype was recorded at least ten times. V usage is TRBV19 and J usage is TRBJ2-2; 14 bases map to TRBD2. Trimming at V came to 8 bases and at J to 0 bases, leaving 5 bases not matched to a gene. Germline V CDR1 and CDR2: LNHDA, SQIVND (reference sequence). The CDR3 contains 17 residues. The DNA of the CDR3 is TGTGCCAGTCGTACGGGACTAGCGGGGGCGAACACCGGGGAGCTGTTTTTT. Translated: CASRTGLAGANTGELFF.

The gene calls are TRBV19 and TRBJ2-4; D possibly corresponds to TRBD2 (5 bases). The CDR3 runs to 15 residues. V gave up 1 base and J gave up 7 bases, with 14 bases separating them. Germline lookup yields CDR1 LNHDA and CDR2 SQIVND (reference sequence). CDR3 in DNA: TGTGCCAGTAGTATAGTTGGGGTATCGGGGAACATTCAGTACTTC. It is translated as CASSIVGVSGNIQYF.

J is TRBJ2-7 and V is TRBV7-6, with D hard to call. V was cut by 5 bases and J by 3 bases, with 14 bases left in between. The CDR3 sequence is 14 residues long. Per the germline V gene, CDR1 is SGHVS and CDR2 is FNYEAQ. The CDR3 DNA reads TGTGCCAGCAGCCAAAGGAAACAAGGCTACGAGCAGTACTTC. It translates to CASSQRKQGYEQYF.

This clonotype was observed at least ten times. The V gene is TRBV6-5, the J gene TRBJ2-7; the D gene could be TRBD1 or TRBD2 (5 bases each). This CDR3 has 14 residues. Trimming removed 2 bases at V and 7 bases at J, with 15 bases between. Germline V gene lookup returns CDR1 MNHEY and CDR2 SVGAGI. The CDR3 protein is CASSYLGTWREQYF. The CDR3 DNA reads TGTGCCAGCAGTTACCTAGGGACCTGGAGGGAGCAGTACTTC.

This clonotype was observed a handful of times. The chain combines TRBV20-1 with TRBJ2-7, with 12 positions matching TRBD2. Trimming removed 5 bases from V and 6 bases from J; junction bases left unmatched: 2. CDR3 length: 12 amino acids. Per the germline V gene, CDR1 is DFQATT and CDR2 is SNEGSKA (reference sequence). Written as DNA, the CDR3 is TGCAGTGCTGGACTAGCGGGGCGCGAGCAGTACTTC. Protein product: CSAGLAGREQYF.

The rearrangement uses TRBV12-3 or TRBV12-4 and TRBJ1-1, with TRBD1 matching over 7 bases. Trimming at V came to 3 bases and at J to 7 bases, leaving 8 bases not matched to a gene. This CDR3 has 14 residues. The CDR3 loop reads CASSFADRENEAFF. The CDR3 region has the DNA TGTGCCAGCAGTTTTGCCGACAGGGAGAATGAAGCTTTCTTT.